The next 29 T cell receptor beta chains were all read from a single sample in a study of regulatory T cells in long-lasting Graves disease. Time point indicated: persistent/refractory GD, antithyroid drugs over 5 years with positive TRAb. From RNA extracted from PBMCs, the TCR library was made. Both iRepertoire HTBI primers and Arm-PCR of CDR3 regions were used to build the TCR beta libraries. TCRdb redid the calling of the multiplex PCR reads with MiXCR, one entry per CDR3 protein. The sample consists of 300,000 or so distinct CDR3 sequences, roughly a fifth of them appearing once. The source material was peripheral blood mononuclear cells (PBMCs), sampled when the disease was refractory, from a patient treated with antithyroid drugs. These receptors originate from a female donor with Graves disease.

The chain has TRBV14 and TRBJ2-1; 10 nucleotides agree with TRBD2. The CDR3 is made up of 15 amino acids. Germline V gene data show CDR1 as SGHDN and CDR2 as FVKESK. With 3 bases clipped from V and 7 bases from J, the junction kept 6 bases outside the gene matches. Here the CDR3 reads CASSQAGTSVNEQFF. In DNA form, the CDR3 reads TGTGCCAGCAGCCAGGCCGGGACTAGCGTAAATGAGCAGTTCTTC.

The chain joins TRBV9 to TRBJ2-7; 13 positions match TRBD2. V was pared by 0 bases and J by 7 bases, with 7 bases of the junction left unmatched. CDR1 is SGDLS, CDR2 YYNGEE, per germline. This CDR3 has 16 residues. The CDR3: CASSVGVTSGREEQYF. The DNA for the CDR3 is TGTGCCAGCAGCGTAGGGGTTACTAGCGGGAGGGAAGAGCAGTACTTC. The full variable domain, completed using reference TRBV9 and TRBJ2-7, is DSGVTQTPKHLITATGQRVTLRCSPRSGDLSVYWYQQSLDQGLQFLIQYYNGEERAKGNILERFSAQQFPDLHSELNLSSLELGDSALYFCASSVGVTSGREEQYFGPGTRLTVT.

This clonotype was picked up a small number of times. The J gene is TRBJ2-5, the V gene TRBV29-1; D not certain. This CDR3 is 15 amino acids long. V was cut by 4 bases and J by 1 base, with 16 bases left in between. Germline lookup yields CDR1 SQVTM and CDR2 ANQGSEA. CDR3 coding DNA: TGCAGCGTTGCTCTCCGTCTCGCCCCCCAAGAGACCCAGTACTTC. Amino acid sequence: CSVALRLAPQETQYF.

This clonotype appeared a single time. J is TRBJ1-2 and V is TRBV29-1; possibly TRBD1 for D (5 bases). Trimming pared 0 bases from V and 5 bases from J, leaving 16 bases between. Germline-derived CDR1 and CDR2 are SQVTM and ANQGSEA. The CDR3 extends over 15 amino acids. The DNA of the CDR3 is TGCAGCGTTGAAGAGGGGTCCGGGGGAGGGTATGGCTACACCTTC. The encoded protein is CSVEEGSGGGYGYTF.

About this clonotype: A much larger clone lies a single base off, so this may be a read error. The chain links TRBV7-2 to TRBJ1-4, with 7 bases matching TRBD1. The germline CDR1 and CDR2 sequences are SGHTA and FQGNSA. The CDR3 is 16 amino acids. The CDR3 is CASSLAGGQTNGKLFF. The CDR3 coding sequence is TGTGCCAGCAGCTTAGCGGGGGGACAGACTAATGGAAAACTGTTTTTT.

This clonotype was seen only a few times. The V and J genes are TRBV19 and TRBJ2-7; TRBD2 matches 11 bases. V shed 4 bases and J 7 bases; nucleotides not matched to a gene: 12. Germline V gene data show CDR1 as LNHDA and CDR2 as SQIVND (reference sequence). CDR3 size: 16 residues. CDR3 in DNA: TGTGCCAGTAGTACCGGGACTAGCGGATTCTTACGTGAGCAGTACTTC. It encodes CASSTGTSGFLREQYF.

This sequence joins TRBV12-3 or TRBV12-4 and TRBJ2-7; the D gene could be TRBD1 or TRBD2 (6 bases each). Trimming shortened V by 1 base and J by 0 bases, and 10 bases separated the two germline ends. The CDR3 length is 15 residues. In DNA, the CDR3 is TGTGCCAGCAGTTTAGAAGGGGGGCTCTCCTACGAGCAGTACTTC. It is translated as CASSLEGGLSYEQYF.

This clonotype was recorded a few times. CDR3 amino acids: CASRHDIGEQYF. The CDR3 nucleotides read TGTGCCAGCAGACACGACATCGGCGAGCAGTACTTC. V and J are TRBV6-1 and TRBJ2-7; D uncertain. This CDR3 comprises 12 residues. Germline V gene data show CDR1 as MNHNS and CDR2 as SASEGT. Trimming cost V 6 bases and J 6 bases, with 12 bases left between them.

This clonotype was picked up a small number of times. The chain has TRBV14 and TRBJ2-2, with D possibly TRBD1 on 5 matching bases. Trimming removed 6 bases from V and 4 bases from J, with 9 bases in between. Germline V lookup: CDR1 SGHDN, CDR2 FVKESK. The CDR3 consists of 13 residues. The CDR3 loop reads CASRRQITGELFF. In DNA, the CDR3 is TGTGCCAGCAGACGACAGATCACCGGGGAGCTGTTTTTT.

The rearrangement uses TRBV4-1 and TRBJ1-1, with D uncertain. Germline CDR1 reads MGHRA; CDR2 reads YSYEKL. This CDR3 is 15 amino acids long. V gave up 4 bases and J gave up 1 base, with 13 bases separating them. The CDR3: CASSRLVVGNTEAFF. DNA for the CDR3: TGCGCCAGCAGCCGCCTGGTTGTAGGGAACACTGAAGCTTTCTTT.

This clonotype was detected many times. The V gene is TRBV7-8, the J gene TRBJ2-7; 8 positions agree with TRBD2. From germline, CDR1 is SGHVS and CDR2 FQNEAQ. V was pared by 4 bases and J by 1 base, with 3 bases of the junction left unmatched. The CDR3 is 14 amino acids. Here the CDR3 DNA reads TGTGCCAGCAGCTCTAGCGGGCCGTCCTACGAGCAGTACTTC. Residues: CASSSSGPSYEQYF.

V and J are TRBV4-1 and TRBJ2-7, with D unresolved. V dropped 0 bases and J dropped 5 bases, with 11 bases sitting between them. Germline CDR1 MGHRA, CDR2 YSYEKL. The CDR3 consists of 14 residues. The chain's CDR3 is CASSQDREADEQYF. The CDR3 DNA reads TGCGCCAGCAGCCAAGATAGAGAGGCCGACGAGCAGTACTTC.

This clonotype was picked up many times. This chain uses TRBV2 with TRBJ1-1; a weak D match, TRBD1 (5 bases). Germline-derived CDR1 and CDR2 are SNHLY and FYNNEI. With 8 bases removed from V and 4 bases from J, the gap between germline ends came to 14 bases. CDR3 length: 13 residues. CDR3 amino acids: CASSNTGGTEAFF. CDR3 sequence (DNA): TGTGCCAGCTCCAACACGGGGGGCACTGAAGCTTTCTTT.

At least ten counts were recorded for this clonotype. The chain employs TRBV7-2 and TRBJ1-5; D unresolved. The CDR3 has 13 residues. With 1 base removed from V and 6 bases from J, the gap between germline ends came to 7 bases. CDR1 is SGHTA and CDR2 is FQGNSA in the germline V gene. Here the CDR3 DNA reads TGTGCCAGCAGCTTAGATAAGGGTCAGCCCCAGCATTTT. Residues: CASSLDKGQPQHF. Using reference TRBV7-2 and TRBJ1-5 for the parts outside the CDR3, the full variable domain is GAGVSQSPSNKVTEKGKDVELRCDPISGHTALYWYRQSLGQGLEFLIYFQGNSAPDKSGLPSDRFSAERTGGSVSTLTIQRTQQEDSAVYLCASSLDKGQPQHFGDGTRLSIL.

Regarding this clonotype: At one end the junction does not follow the germline gene, possibly because of a read error. V gene TRBV7-8 combines with J gene TRBJ2-7, with 7 bases fitting TRBD2. CDR1 is SGHVS and CDR2 is FQNEAQ in the germline V gene. CDR3 length: 17 residues. This chain's CDR3 is CASSLFGAGPNFYKQYF. The CDR3 coding sequence is TGTGCCAGCAGCTTATTCGGAGCGGGGCCCAACTTCTACAAGCAGTACTTC.

This clonotype was observed at least ten times. This chain uses TRBV2 with TRBJ2-2, with D possibly matching TRBD2 (5 bases). V lost 3 bases and J 3 bases, leaving 17 bases between the germline ends. The CDR3 runs to 17 residues. Germline lookup yields CDR1 SNHLY and CDR2 FYNNEI. The DNA of the CDR3 is TGTGCCAGCAGTGAGCCTACCGACTACGATTACACCGGGGAGCTGTTTTTT. This sequence encodes CASSEPTDYDYTGELFF.

In its sample, this clonotype was seen many times. The CDR3 sequence: CASSPGRSTEAFF. The CDR3 DNA follows: TGTGCCAGCAGCCCGGGACGGAGCACTGAAGCTTTCTTT. The V call is TRBV7-2, the J call TRBJ1-1; D perhaps matches TRBD1 (5 bases). This CDR3 has 13 residues. Trimming took off 5 bases at V and 4 bases at J, with 11 bases between the two ends. CDR1 SGHTA and CDR2 FQGNSA come from the germline V gene.

This clonotype was seen a single time. The chain uses TRBV4-1 and TRBJ1-2; no clear D gene. CDR1 and CDR2 from the germline V gene are MGHRA and YSYEKL. The ends were cut back, 0 bases at V and 3 bases at J, with 11 bases in the middle. This CDR3 region has 15 residues. The CDR3 protein is CASSQDLGIYYGYTF. DNA for the CDR3: TGCGCCAGCAGCCAAGATCTTGGGATCTACTATGGCTACACCTTC.

The J gene is TRBJ1-3, the V gene TRBV5-1, with D hard to call. The germline V gene has CDR1 SGHRS and CDR2 YFSETQ. The CDR3 runs 16 residues. The ends were cut back, 5 bases at V and 1 base at J, with 16 bases in the middle. The CDR3 here is CASSLLAGTSGNTIYF. CDR3 in DNA: TGCGCCAGCAGTCTATTGGCCGGAACGTCTGGAAACACCATATATTTT.

The rearrangement uses TRBV18 and TRBJ2-3; no reliable D call. The CDR3 length is 16 residues. The germline gives CDR1 KGHSH, CDR2 LQKENI. Trimming cost V 0 bases and J 4 bases, with 14 bases left between them. The CDR3 loop reads CASSPPTQHVADTQYF. Written as DNA, the CDR3 is TGTGCCAGCTCACCACCGACGCAGCACGTTGCAGATACGCAGTATTTT.

This clonotype was counted many times. The rearrangement uses TRBV7-2 and TRBJ2-6; D gene ambiguous. Germline CDR1 and CDR2: SGHTA and FQGNSA. V was clipped by 5 bases and J by 1 base, with 9 bases between them. This CDR3 has 15 residues. CDR3: CASSPVGSGANVLTF. CDR3 coding DNA: TGTGCCAGCAGCCCCGTGGGGTCTGGGGCCAACGTCCTGACTTTC.

This clonotype was counted a few times. The chain carries TRBV7-2 and TRBJ2-7; TRBD2 matches at 11 bases. With 1 base clipped from V and 8 bases from J, the junction kept 4 bases outside the gene matches. The V gene's germline CDR1 is SGHTA and CDR2 FQGNSA. CDR3 length: 14 amino acids. CDR3 bases: TGTGCCAGCAGCTTAGGTACTAGCGGGGGCCAGCAGTACTTC. Its protein is CASSLGTSGGQQYF.

The V gene is TRBV20-1, the J gene TRBJ1-2, with 7 bases lining up with TRBD1. This CDR3 is built from 16 residues. Germline loops: CDR1 DFQATT, CDR2 SNEGSKA (reference sequence). Losses at the gene ends were 0 bases for V and 1 base for J; bases not matched to a gene: 8. The CDR3 DNA reads as TGCAGTGCTAGAGATTCGTGGGACAGATGTAACTATGGCTACACCTTC. Translated: CSARDSWDRCNYGYTF.

The chain uses TRBV24-1 and TRBJ1-5; the match to TRBD1 covers 8 bases. Germline V gives CDR1 KGHDR, CDR2 SFDVKD. CDR3 size: 13 residues. Trimming at V came to 6 bases and at J to 6 bases, leaving 3 bases not matched to a gene. DNA for the CDR3: TGTGCCACCAGTACAGGGGGAATTCAGCCCCAGCATTTT. Protein: CATSTGGIQPQHF.

Many counts were recorded for this clonotype. The chain joins TRBV11-2 to TRBJ1-1; 8 bases map to TRBD1. V gave up 5 bases and J gave up 2 bases; unmatched junction bases: 7. From germline, CDR1 is SGHAT and CDR2 FQNNGV. This CDR3 has 15 residues. CDR3 nucleotides: TGTGCCAGCAGCACCTGGACAGGGTCTAACACTGAAGCTTTCTTT. Residues: CASSTWTGSNTEAFF.

In its sample, this clonotype was seen a few times. The chain links TRBV6-1 to TRBJ2-2; 7 nucleotides match TRBD2. The junction had 2 bases not matched to a gene; V was cut back by 6 bases and J by 1 base. Looked up from germline, CDR1 is MNHNS and CDR2 is SASEGT. This CDR3 is built from 14 residues. The CDR3 is CASRGGGNTGELFF. CDR3 sequence (DNA): TGTGCCAGCAGGGGGGGGGGGAACACCGGGGAGCTGTTTTTT.

CDR3 bases: TGTGCCAGCAGGCAAAGCGGGATTCCCCCCTACGAGCAGTACTTC. The encoded protein is CASRQSGIPPYEQYF. The chain employs TRBV14 and TRBJ2-7, with 7 bases lining up with TRBD2. This CDR3 comprises 15 residues. V lost 6 bases and J lost 2; bases outside the gene matches: 10. Germline V CDR1 and CDR2: SGHDN, FVKESK. Based on the CDR3 plus reference TRBV14 and TRBJ2-7, the full variable domain is EAGVTQFPSHSVIEKGQTVTLRCDPISGHDNLYWYRRVMGKEIKFLLHFVKESKQDESGMPNNRFLAERTGGTYSTLKVQPAELEDSGVYFCASRQSGIPPYEQYFGPGTRLTVT.

This clonotype turned up a few times. A junction boundary mismatches the germline segment, possibly from a read error. V and J are TRBV20-1 and TRBJ1-2; maybe TRBD1 (5 bases). Germline assignment: CDR1 DFQATT and CDR2 SNEGSKA (reference sequence). The CDR3 has 10 amino acids. CDR3 nucleotide sequence: TGCAGTGCTAGAAATGACAAAGGGGCCTTC. This translates into CSARNDKGAF.

The V call is TRBV20-1, the J call TRBJ2-7, with D possibly matching TRBD2 (5 bases). Germline V lookup: CDR1 DFQATT, CDR2 SNEGSKA (reference sequence). V dropped 0 bases and J dropped 5 bases, with 11 bases sitting between them. The CDR3 runs to 13 residues. The CDR3 DNA sequence: TGCAGTGCTAGAGATCGGAGGTACGACGAGCAGTACTTC. This sequence encodes CSARDRRYDEQYF.